The 14 T cell receptor beta chains in this list originate from one sample, sequenced in a study of blood T cells in healthy people across ages. The authors ran a second PCR of 7 to 11 cycles using a sample-barcoded 5' primer and a J-beta primer mix. MiXCR was run by TCRdb on the 5' RACE reads, yielding one entry per CDR3 protein. The profile shows roughly 560,000 distinct CDR3 sequences, around 24% of them singletons. The sample was also linked to a second study, of T cells of mothers and their children.

Sequences were obtained from blood. These receptor sequences come from a boy between 10 and 17 years old in good health.

V is TRBV7-9 and J is TRBJ2-3; D perhaps matches TRBD2 (6 bases). CDR3 length equals 14 residues. Germline CDR1 SEHNR, CDR2 FQNEAQ (reference sequence). Between the trimmed V and J ends, which lost 4 bases and 2 bases, there was a span of 10 bases. The CDR3 region is CASSSPGVTDTQYF. The CDR3 bases are TGTGCCAGCAGCTCGCCGGGGGTCACAGATACGCAGTATTTT.

The sample holds one count of this clonotype. As DNA, the CDR3 is TGTGCCAGCAGTCCCGATGGCACAGGGGGAACTGAAGCTTTCTTT. It specifies CASSPDGTGGTEAFF. The rearrangement joins TRBV2 to TRBJ1-1, with TRBD1 matching 8 bases. CDR1 SNHLY and CDR2 FYNNEI come from the germline V gene. The CDR3 sequence is 15 residues long. Trimming at V came to 5 bases and at J to 5 bases, leaving 10 bases not matched to a gene.

V is TRBV25-1 and J is TRBJ2-6; D call uncertain. Per germline, CDR1 MGHDK and CDR2 SYGVNS. The ends were cut back, 1 base at V and 0 bases at J, with 7 bases in the middle. The CDR3 consists of 16 residues. The CDR3: CASSEWAASGANVLTF. In DNA, the CDR3 is TGTGCCAGCAGTGAATGGGCAGCCTCTGGGGCCAACGTCCTGACTTTC. Supplemented by reference TRBV25-1 and TRBJ2-6, the full variable domain reads EADIYQTPRYLVIGTGKKITLECSQTMGHDKMYWYQQDPGMELHLIHYSYGVNSTEKGDLSSESTVSRIRTEHFPLTLESARPSHTSQYLCASSEWAASGANVLTFGAGSRLTVL.

The rearrangement links TRBV4-1 to TRBJ2-4; D uncertain. This CDR3 spans 19 amino acids. CDR1 and CDR2 (germline): MGHRA, YSYEKL. V lost 3 bases and J 0 bases, leaving 21 bases between the germline ends. The CDR3 sequence: CASSQLAGPWRIAKNIQYF. In nucleotides, the CDR3 is TGCGCCAGCAGCCAGTTAGCAGGCCCATGGAGAATAGCCAAAAACATTCAGTACTTC.

The V gene is TRBV27, the J gene TRBJ2-1; D is possibly TRBD1 (5 bases). This CDR3 has 17 amino acids. V lost 5 bases, J lost 6 bases, and 23 bases lay in between. Per germline, CDR1 MNHEY and CDR2 SMNVEV (reference sequence). The CDR3 DNA follows: TGTGCCAGCAGTCCTCCCCGAGGAGATAGGGGATCCAATGAGCAGTTCTTC. Protein: CASSPPRGDRGSNEQFF.

This clonotype has only a few counts. This chain links TRBV12-3 or TRBV12-4 with TRBJ2-2; possibly TRBD1 or TRBD2 for D (6 bases each). Trimming removed 3 bases at V and 3 bases at J, with 11 bases between. CDR3 size: 15 residues. The CDR3 DNA reads TGTGCCAGCAGTTTGGGGGGCGCGGACACCGGGGAGCTGTTTTTT. It is translated as CASSLGGADTGELFF.

As DNA, the CDR3 is TGTGCCAGCAGCAGGGCTAGCGGGGGGAATGAGCAGTACTTC. Its translation is CASSRASGGNEQYF. The J gene is TRBJ2-5, the V gene TRBV5-5; 11 nucleotides align to TRBD2. CDR3 length: 14 amino acids. Germline trimming cut 4 bases from V and 11 bases from J; bases unmatched to any gene: 10. CDR1 is SGHKS, CDR2 YYEKEE, per germline (reference sequence).

The chain recombines TRBV7-2 with TRBJ1-4; D call uncertain. Trimming removed 2 bases from V and 3 bases from J, with 7 bases in between. CDR1 and CDR2 from the germline V gene are SGHTA and FQGNSA. This CDR3 has 14 amino acids. The CDR3 region is CASSLQASNEKLFF. Written as DNA, the CDR3 is TGTGCCAGCAGCTTACAGGCATCTAATGAAAAACTGTTTTTT.

The chain employs TRBV3-1 and TRBJ2-1; 15 bases match TRBD2. J gave up 3 bases and V 4 bases, and 7 bases lay outside the gene matches. Germline lookup yields CDR1 LGHDT and CDR2 YNNKEL (reference sequence). This CDR3 is 18 amino acids long. The CDR3 spells CASSPGLAGGPSYNEQFF. Written as DNA, the CDR3 is TGTGCCAGCAGCCCGGGACTAGCGGGAGGTCCCAGCTACAATGAGCAGTTCTTC.

This sequence joins TRBV27 and TRBJ2-5, with 12 nucleotides matching TRBD2. Gene TRBJ2-7 matches the end of the DNA better, so the J call may be wrong. Germline lookup yields CDR1 MNHEY and CDR2 SMNVEV (reference sequence). This CDR3 has 18 amino acids. The CDR3 DNA sequence: TGTGCCAGCAGTCCATCGACTAGCGGGGGCGAAAGCTCCTACGAGCAGTACTTC. It codes for CASSPSTSGGESSYEQYF.

The chain joins TRBV7-6 to TRBJ1-1; no reliable D call. The length of the CDR3 is 15 residues. The germline gives CDR1 SGHVS, CDR2 FNYEAQ. V was shortened by 5 bases and J by 1 base, with 14 bases between the two germline ends. The CDR3 DNA reads as TGTGCCAGCAGCCTAGGCGGGGTCTCGAACACTGAAGCTTTCTTT. This sequence encodes CASSLGGVSNTEAFF. The full variable domain, rest sourced from reference TRBV7-6 and TRBJ1-1, is GAGVSQSPRYKVTKRGQDVALRCDPISGHVSLYWYRQALGQGPEFLTYFNYEAQQDKSGLPNDRFSAERPEGSISTLTIQRTEQRDSAMYRCASSLGGVSNTEAFFGQGTRLTVV.

V is TRBV5-5 and J is TRBJ2-1; no firm D call. This CDR3 contains 14 residues. Germline CDR1 SGHKS, CDR2 YYEKEE (reference sequence). Trimming left V 0 bases short and J 7 bases short, with 11 bases between. CDR3: CASSLGDLSNEQFF. CDR3 nucleotide sequence: TGTGCCAGCAGCTTGGGAGACCTTTCAAATGAGCAGTTCTTC.

This clonotype was seen more than once but under ten times. DNA for the CDR3: TGTGCCAGCAGCGTAGAAAGGTGGGGGGCTTTTGACTACGAGCAGTACTTC. As protein: CASSVERWGAFDYEQYF. This sequence joins TRBV9 and TRBJ2-7, with D perhaps being TRBD1 or TRBD2 (6 bases each). This CDR3 contains 17 residues. Germline V gene sequence: CDR1 SGDLS, CDR2 YYNGEE. V gave up 0 bases and J gave up 3 bases, with 19 bases separating them. The entire variable domain, with the rest obtained from reference TRBV9 and TRBJ2-7, is as follows: DSGVTQTPKHLITATGQRVTLRCSPRSGDLSVYWYQQSLDQGLQFLIQYYNGEERAKGNILERFSAQQFPDLHSELNLSSLELGDSALYFCASSVERWGAFDYEQYFGPGTRLTVT.

The rearrangement links TRBV7-9 to TRBJ2-5, with unresolved D. CDR1 is SEHNR and CDR2 is FQNEAQ in the germline V gene (reference sequence). The ends were cut back, 2 bases at V and 0 bases at J, with 10 bases in the middle. The CDR3 has 15 amino acids. The DNA of the CDR3 is TGTGCCAGCAGCTTACGGTTGGGGTACCAAGAGACCCAGTACTTC. This sequence encodes CASSLRLGYQETQYF.